This T cell receptor beta chain comes out of a study of naive and memory T cell subsets. The SP2 primer and nested alpha and beta constant region primers amplified ligated cDNA in four rounds. For blood and skin samples, reverse transcription used TCR alpha and beta constant primers. TCRdb re-analysed the UMI-ligation and nested PCR reads in MiXCR, keeping a single row per CDR3 protein. The table lists around 30,000 distinct CDR3 sequences, about 6.7% of them singletons. By share, this clonotype ranks as medium-sized (0.01 to 0.1%). No antigen is known for it. Treatment defined: skin biopsy from PPD injection site in Mantoux-positive individual. TCR cDNA received a 3' ligated oligonucleotide that carried a UMI. Skin biopsies came from PPD injection sites in Mantoux-positive individuals. Unsorted total RNA, about 1 to 1000 ng, was DNase treated before reverse transcription. Study outcomes and limitations: Higher TCR numbers at tuberculin sites reflect T cell infiltration, per interpretation.

J gave up 7 bases and V 5 bases, and 22 bases lay outside the gene matches. CDR1 DFQATT and CDR2 SNEGSKA come from the germline V gene (reference sequence). The CDR3 spans 18 residues. The input for sequencing was skin, taken from a tuberculin skin test site. This clonotype originated in an adult in good health. This chain joins TRBV20-1 and TRBJ2-1; 8 positions agree with TRBD2. CDR3 DNA sequence: TGCAGTGCTCTCCCCAATCGGGTATCGGGGGGGGCATGGAATGAGCAGTTCTTC. Translating gives CSALPNRVSGGAWNEQFF.